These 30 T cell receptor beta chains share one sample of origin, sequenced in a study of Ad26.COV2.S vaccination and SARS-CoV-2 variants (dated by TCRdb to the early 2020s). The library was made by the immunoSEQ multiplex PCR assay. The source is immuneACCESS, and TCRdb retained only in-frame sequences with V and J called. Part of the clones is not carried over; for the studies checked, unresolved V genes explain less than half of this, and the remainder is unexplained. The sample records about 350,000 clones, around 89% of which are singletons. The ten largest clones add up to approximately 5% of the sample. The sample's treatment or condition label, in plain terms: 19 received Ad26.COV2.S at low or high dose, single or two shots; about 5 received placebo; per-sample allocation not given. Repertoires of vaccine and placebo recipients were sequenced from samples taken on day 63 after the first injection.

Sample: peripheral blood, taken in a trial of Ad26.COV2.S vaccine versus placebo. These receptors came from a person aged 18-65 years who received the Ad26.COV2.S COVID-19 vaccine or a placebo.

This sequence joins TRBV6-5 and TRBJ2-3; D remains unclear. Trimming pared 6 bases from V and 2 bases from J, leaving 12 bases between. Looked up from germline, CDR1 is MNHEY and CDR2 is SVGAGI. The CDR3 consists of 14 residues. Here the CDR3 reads CASRAHGHTDTQYF. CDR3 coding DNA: TGTGCCAGCAGAGCCCACGGCCACACAGATACGCAGTATTTT.

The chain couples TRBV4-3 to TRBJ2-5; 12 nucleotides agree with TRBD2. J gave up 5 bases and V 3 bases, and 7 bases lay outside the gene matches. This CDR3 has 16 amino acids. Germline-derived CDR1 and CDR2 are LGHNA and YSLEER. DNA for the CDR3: TGCGCCAGCAGCCAGGTTCTAGCGGGGGGGGTTGAGACCCAGTACTTC. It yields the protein CASSQVLAGGVETQYF.

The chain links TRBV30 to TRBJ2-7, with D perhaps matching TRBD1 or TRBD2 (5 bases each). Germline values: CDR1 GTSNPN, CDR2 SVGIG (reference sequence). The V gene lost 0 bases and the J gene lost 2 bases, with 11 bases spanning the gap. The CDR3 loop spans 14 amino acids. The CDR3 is CAWSVRGVTYEQYF. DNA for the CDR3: TGTGCCTGGAGTGTACGAGGGGTCACCTACGAGCAGTACTTC.

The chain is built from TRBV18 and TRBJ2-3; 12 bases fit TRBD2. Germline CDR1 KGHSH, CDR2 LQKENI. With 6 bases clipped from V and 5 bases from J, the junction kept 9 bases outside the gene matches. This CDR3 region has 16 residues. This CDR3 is CASSPRLAGVLDTQYF. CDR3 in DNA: TGTGCCAGCTCCCCTAGACTAGCGGGAGTTTTAGATACGCAGTATTTT.

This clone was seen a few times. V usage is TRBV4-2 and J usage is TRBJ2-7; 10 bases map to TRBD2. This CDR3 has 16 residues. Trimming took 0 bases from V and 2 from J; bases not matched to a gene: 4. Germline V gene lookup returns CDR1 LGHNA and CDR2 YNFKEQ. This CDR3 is CASSQDYLAGAYEQYF. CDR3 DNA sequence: TGTGCCAGCAGCCAAGATTATCTAGCGGGAGCCTACGAGCAGTACTTC.

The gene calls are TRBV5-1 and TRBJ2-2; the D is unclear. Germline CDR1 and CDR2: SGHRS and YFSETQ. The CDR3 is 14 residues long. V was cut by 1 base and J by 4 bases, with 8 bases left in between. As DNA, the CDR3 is TGCGCCAGCAGCTTGCGTGAGATCACCGGGGAGCTGTTTTTT. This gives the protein CASSLREITGELFF. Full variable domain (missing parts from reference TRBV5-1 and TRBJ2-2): KAGVTQTPRYLIKTRGQQVTLSCSPISGHRSVSWYQQTPGQGLQFLFEYFSETQRNKGNFPGRFSGRQFSNSRSEMNVSTLELGDSALYLCASSLREITGELFFGEGSRLTVL.

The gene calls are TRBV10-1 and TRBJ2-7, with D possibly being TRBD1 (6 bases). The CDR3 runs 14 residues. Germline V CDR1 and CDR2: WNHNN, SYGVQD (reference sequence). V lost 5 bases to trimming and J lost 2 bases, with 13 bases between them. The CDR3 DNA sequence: TGCGCCAGCAGTCCCAGGGGTCCCCCCTACGAGCAGTACTTC. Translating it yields CASSPRGPPYEQYF.

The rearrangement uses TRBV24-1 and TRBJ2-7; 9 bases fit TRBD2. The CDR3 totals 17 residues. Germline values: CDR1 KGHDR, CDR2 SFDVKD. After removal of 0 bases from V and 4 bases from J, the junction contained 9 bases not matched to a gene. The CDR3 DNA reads TGTGCCACCAGTGATTTGGTCAGCGGGGGGAATACTTACGAGCAGTACTTC. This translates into CATSDLVSGGNTYEQYF.

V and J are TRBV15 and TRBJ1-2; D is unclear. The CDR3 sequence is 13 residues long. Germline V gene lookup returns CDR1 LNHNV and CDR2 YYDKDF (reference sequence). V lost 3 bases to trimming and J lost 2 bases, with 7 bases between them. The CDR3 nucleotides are TGTGCCACCAGCAGCACACGGAACTATGGCTACACCTTC. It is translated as CATSSTRNYGYTF.

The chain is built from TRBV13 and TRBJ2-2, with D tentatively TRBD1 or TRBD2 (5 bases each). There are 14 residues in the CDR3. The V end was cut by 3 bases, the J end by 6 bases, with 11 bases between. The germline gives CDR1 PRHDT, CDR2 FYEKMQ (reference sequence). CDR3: CASSFRGASGELFF. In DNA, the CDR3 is TGTGCCAGCAGCTTTAGAGGGGCCTCCGGGGAGCTGTTTTTT.

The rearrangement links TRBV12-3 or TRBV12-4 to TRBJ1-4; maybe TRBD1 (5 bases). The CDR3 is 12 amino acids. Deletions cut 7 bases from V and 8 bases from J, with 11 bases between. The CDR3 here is CASTEEGEKLFF. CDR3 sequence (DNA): TGTGCCAGCACCGAAGAGGGGGAAAAACTGTTTTTT.

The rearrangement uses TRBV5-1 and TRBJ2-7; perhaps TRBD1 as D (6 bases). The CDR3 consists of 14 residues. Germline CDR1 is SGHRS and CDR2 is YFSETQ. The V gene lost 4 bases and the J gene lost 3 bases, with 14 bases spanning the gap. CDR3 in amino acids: CASSQQQGNYEQYF. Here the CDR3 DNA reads TGCGCCAGCAGCCAACAACAGGGAAACTACGAGCAGTACTTC. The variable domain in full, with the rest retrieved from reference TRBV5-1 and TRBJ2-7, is KAGVTQTPRYLIKTRGQQVTLSCSPISGHRSVSWYQQTPGQGLQFLFEYFSETQRNKGNFPGRFSGRQFSNSRSEMNVSTLELGDSALYLCASSQQQGNYEQYFGPGTRLTVT.

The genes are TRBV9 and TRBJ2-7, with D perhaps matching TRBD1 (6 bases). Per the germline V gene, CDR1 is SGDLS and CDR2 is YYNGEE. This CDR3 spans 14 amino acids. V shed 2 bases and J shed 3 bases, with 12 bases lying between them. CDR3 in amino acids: CASSVSGDIYEQYF. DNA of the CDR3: TGTGCCAGCAGCGTCTCAGGGGACATCTACGAGCAGTACTTC.

CDR3 amino acids: CAITRDTNYEQYF. The CDR3 DNA follows: TGTGCCATCACCCGGGACACAAACTACGAGCAGTACTTC. The gene calls are TRBV10-3 and TRBJ2-7; a weak D match, TRBD1 (6 bases). CDR3 length: 13 amino acids. V was pared by 7 bases and J by 3 bases, with 13 bases between. Germline CDR1 ENHRY, CDR2 SYGVKD.

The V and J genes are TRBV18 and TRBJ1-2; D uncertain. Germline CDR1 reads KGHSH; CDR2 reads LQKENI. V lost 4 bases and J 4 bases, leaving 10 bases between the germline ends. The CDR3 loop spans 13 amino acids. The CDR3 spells CASSRAESYGYTF. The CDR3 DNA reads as TGTGCCAGCTCACGCGCAGAAAGCTATGGCTACACCTTC.

The CDR3 DNA sequence: TGTGCCAGCAGCGCCTGGCTAGCGCCTAACACCGGGGAGCTGTTTTTT. Residues: CASSAWLAPNTGELFF. V and J are TRBV9 and TRBJ2-2; a possible D gene is TRBD2 (6 bases). The CDR3 spans 16 residues. V was cut by 3 bases and J by 2 bases, with 14 bases left in between. Germline CDR1 reads SGDLS; CDR2 reads YYNGEE. The full variable domain, its missing parts supplied by reference TRBV9 and TRBJ2-2, is DSGVTQTPKHLITATGQRVTLRCSPRSGDLSVYWYQQSLDQGLQFLIQYYNGEERAKGNILERFSAQQFPDLHSELNLSSLELGDSALYFCASSAWLAPNTGELFFGEGSRLTVL.

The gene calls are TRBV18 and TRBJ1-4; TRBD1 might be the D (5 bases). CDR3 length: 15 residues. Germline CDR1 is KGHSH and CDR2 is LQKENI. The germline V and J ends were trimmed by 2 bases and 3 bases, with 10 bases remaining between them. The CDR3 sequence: CASSPDSTANEKLFF. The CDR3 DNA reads TGTGCCAGCTCACCAGACAGCACCGCTAATGAAAAACTGTTTTTT.

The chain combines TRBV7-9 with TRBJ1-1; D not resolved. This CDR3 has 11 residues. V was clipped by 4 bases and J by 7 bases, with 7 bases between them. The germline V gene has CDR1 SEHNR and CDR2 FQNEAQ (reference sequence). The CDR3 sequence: CASSSEGEAFF. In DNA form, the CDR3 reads TGTGCCAGCAGCTCCGAGGGTGAAGCTTTCTTT.

The CDR3 DNA sequence: TGTGCCAGCAGTGAAGCACGACAACGCGAAAAACTGTTTTTT. Its translation is CASSEARQREKLFF. V and J are TRBV6-1 and TRBJ1-4; no definite D call. Germline CDR1 and CDR2: MNHNS and SASEGT. The CDR3 is 14 residues long. V was trimmed by 0 bases and J by 8 bases, leaving 10 bases between them.

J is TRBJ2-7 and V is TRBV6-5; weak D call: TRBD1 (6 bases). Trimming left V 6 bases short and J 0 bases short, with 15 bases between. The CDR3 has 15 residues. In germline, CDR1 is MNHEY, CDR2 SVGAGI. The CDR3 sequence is CASRDVRGSSYEQYF. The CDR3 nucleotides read TGTGCCAGCAGGGATGTGAGGGGGAGCTCCTACGAGCAGTACTTC.

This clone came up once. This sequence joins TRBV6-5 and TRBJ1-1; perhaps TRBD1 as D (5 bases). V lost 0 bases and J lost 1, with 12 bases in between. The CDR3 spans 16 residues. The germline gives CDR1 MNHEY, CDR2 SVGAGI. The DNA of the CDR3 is TGTGCCAGCAGTTACTCGATTAGGGGAAGGAACACTGAAGCTTTCTTT. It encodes CASSYSIRGRNTEAFF.

The CDR3 region is CASSLGIQETQYF. The DNA of the CDR3 is TGTGCCAGCAGCTTAGGGATCCAAGAGACCCAGTACTTC. This sequence joins TRBV7-2 and TRBJ2-5; D unresolved. V was trimmed by 1 base and J by 1 base, leaving 4 bases between them. CDR3 length equals 13 residues. Germline V gives CDR1 SGHTA, CDR2 FQGNSA.

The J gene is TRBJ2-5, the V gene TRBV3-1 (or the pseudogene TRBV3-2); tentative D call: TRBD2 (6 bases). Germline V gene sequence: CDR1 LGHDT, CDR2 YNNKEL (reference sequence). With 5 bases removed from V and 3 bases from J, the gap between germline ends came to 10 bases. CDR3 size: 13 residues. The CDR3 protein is CASSWGVEETQYF. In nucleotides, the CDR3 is TGTGCCAGCAGCTGGGGGGTCGAAGAGACCCAGTACTTC.

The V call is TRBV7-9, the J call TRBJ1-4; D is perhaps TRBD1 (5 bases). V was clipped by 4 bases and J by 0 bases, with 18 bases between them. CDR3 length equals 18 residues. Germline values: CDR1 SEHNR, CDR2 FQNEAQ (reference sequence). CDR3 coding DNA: TGTGCCAGCAGCTCCACTCCCCGAAGGGGTACAACTAATGAAAAACTGTTTTTT. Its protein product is CASSSTPRRGTTNEKLFF.

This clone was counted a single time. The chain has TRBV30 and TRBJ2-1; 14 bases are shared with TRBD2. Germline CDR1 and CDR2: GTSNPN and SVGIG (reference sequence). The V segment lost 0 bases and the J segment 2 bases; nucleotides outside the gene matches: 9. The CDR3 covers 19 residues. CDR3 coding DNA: TGTGCCTGGAGTGTACCCGGGACTAGCGGGAGAATGGCCTACAATGAGCAGTTCTTC. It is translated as CAWSVPGTSGRMAYNEQFF. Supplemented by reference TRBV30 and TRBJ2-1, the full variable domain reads SQTIHQWPATLVQPVGSPLSLECTVEGTSNPNLYWYRQAAGRGLQLLFYSVGIGQISSEVPQNLSASRPQDRQFILSSKKLLLSDSGFYLCAWSVPGTSGRMAYNEQFFGPGTRLTVL.

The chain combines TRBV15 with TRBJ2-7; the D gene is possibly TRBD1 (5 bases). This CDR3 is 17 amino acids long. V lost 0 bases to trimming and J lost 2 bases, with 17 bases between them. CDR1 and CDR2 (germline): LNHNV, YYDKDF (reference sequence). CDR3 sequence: CATSRDRGRRFTYEQYF. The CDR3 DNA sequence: TGTGCCACCAGCAGAGATAGGGGCAGGAGATTCACCTACGAGCAGTACTTC.

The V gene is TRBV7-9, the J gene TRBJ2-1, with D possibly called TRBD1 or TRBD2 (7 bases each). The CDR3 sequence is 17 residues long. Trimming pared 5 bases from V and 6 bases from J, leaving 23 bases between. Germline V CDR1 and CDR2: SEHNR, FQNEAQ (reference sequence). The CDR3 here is CASSPEGGTAFLNEQFF. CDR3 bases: TGTGCCAGCAGCCCCGAGGGAGGGACAGCCTTTCTCAATGAGCAGTTCTTC.

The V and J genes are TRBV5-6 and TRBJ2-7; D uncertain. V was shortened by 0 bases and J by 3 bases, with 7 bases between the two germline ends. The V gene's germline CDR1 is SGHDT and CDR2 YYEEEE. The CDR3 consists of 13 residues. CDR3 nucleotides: TGTGCCAGCAGCTTGGGTGCCTTCTACGAGCAGTACTTC. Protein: CASSLGAFYEQYF.

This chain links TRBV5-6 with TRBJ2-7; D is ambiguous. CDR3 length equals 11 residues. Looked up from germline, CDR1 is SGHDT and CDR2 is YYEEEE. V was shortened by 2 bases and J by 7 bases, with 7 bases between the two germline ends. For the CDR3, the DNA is TGTGCCAGCAGCTTTCTGGGGGAGCAGTACTTC. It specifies CASSFLGEQYF.

CDR3: CASRGTGLSKETQYF. The CDR3, as DNA: TGTGCCAGCAGGGGGACAGGCTTATCAAAAGAGACCCAGTACTTC. The rearrangement links TRBV28 to TRBJ2-5, with 8 positions matching TRBD1. CDR1 is MDHEN and CDR2 is SYDVKM in the germline V gene. The CDR3 is made up of 15 amino acids. V shed 6 bases, J shed 3 bases, and the junction held 9 bases outside the gene matches. The full variable domain, in which reference TRBV28 and TRBJ2-5 provide the parts outside the CDR3, is DVKVTQSSRYLVKRTGEKVFLECVQDMDHENMFWYRQDPGLGLRLIYFSYDVKMKEKGDIPEGYSVSREKKERFSLILESASTNQTSMYLCASRGTGLSKETQYFGPGTRLLVL.